This T cell receptor (beta chain) was sequenced for a study of shared clonotypes between healthy human individuals. The assay was immunoSEQ multiplex PCR, and TCRdb's table has in-frame clones only and misses some. The table lists approximately 1,500,000 clones, about 96% of them singletons, with over 1% in the top ten. Germline CDR1 is GTSNPN and CDR2 is SVGIG (reference sequence). Unmatched junction bases numbered 7, after V lost 3 bases and J lost 8 bases. The CDR3 runs 13 residues. Sequencing was carried out using naive CD4+ T cells sorted from blood. As to subset: CD45RA+ positively selected. The sequence was obtained from a man aged 25 to 40 in good health. The genes are TRBV30 and TRBJ1-2; 9 nucleotides align to TRBD1. The DNA of the CDR3 is TGTGCCTGGAGCCCCGGGACAGGGTACGGCTACACCTTC. Protein sequence: CAWSPGTGYGYTF.